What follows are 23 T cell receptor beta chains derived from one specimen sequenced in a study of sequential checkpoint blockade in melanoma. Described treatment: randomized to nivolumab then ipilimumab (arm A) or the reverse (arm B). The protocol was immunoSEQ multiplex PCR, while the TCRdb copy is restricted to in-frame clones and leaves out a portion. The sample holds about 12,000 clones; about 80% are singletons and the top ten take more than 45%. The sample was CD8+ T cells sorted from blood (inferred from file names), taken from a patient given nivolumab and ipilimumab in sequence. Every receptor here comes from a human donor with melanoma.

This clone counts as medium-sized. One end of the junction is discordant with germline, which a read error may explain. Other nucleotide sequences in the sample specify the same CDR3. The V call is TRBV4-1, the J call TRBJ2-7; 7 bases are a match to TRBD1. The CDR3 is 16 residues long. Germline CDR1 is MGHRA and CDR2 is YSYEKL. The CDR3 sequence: CASSQDSWAGGYEQYF. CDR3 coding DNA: TGTGCCAGCAGCCAAGATTCGTGGGCAGGGGGCTACGAGCAGTACTTC.

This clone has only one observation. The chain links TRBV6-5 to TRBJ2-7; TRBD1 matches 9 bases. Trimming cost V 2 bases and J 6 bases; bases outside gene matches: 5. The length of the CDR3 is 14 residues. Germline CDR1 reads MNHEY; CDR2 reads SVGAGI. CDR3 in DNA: TGTGCCAGCAGTTACGGGCCGACAGGGGGCGAGCAGTACTTC. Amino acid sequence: CASSYGPTGGEQYF.

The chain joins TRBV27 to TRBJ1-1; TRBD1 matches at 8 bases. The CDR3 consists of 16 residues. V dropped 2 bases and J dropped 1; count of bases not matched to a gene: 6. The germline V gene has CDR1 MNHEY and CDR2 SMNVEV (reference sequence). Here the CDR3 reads CASSLSVGTGNTEAFF. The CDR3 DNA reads TGTGCCAGCAGTTTAAGCGTCGGGACAGGGAACACTGAAGCTTTCTTT.

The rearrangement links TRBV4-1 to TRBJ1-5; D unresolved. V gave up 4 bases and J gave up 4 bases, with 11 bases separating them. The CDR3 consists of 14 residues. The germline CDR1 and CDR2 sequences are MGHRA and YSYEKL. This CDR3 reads CASSPEPRNQPQHF. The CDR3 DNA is TGCGCCAGCAGCCCGGAGCCAAGGAATCAGCCCCAGCATTTT.

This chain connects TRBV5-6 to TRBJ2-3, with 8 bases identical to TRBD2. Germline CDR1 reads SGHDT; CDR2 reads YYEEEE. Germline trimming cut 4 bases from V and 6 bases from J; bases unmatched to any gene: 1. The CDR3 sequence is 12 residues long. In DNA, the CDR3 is TGTGCCAGCAGCCGGGGGGGTGATACGCAGTATTTT. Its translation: CASSRGGDTQYF. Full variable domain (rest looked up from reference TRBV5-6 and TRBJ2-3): DAGVTQSPTHLIKTRGQQVTLRCSPKSGHDTVSWYQQALGQGPQFIFQYYEEEERQRGNFPDRFSGHQFPNYSSELNVNALLLGDSALYLCASSRGGDTQYFGPGTRLTVL.

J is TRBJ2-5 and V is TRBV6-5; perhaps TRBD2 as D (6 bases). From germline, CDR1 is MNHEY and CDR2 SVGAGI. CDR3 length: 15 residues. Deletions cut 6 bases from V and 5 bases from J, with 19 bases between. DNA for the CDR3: TGTGCCAGCAGCCACAAGGGGCGGGGAGAGGAGACCCAGTACTTC. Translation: CASSHKGRGEETQYF.

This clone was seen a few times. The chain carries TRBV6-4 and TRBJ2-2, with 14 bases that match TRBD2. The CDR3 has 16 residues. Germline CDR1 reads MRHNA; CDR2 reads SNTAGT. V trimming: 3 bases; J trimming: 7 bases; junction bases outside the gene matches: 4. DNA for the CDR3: TGTGCCAGCAGTGAGGCCGGGACTAGCGGGAGCGGGGAGCTGTTTTTT. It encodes CASSEAGTSGSGELFF.

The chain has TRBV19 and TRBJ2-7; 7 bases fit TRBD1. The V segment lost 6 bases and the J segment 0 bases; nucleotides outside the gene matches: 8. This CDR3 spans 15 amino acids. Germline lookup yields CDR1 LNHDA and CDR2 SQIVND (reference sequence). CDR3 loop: CASRKGQVSSYEQYF. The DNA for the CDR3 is TGTGCCAGTAGAAAAGGACAGGTGAGCTCCTACGAGCAGTACTTC.

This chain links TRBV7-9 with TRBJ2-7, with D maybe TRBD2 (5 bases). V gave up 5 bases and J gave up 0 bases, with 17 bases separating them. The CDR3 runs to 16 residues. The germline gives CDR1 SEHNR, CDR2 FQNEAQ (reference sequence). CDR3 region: CASSIEGGFSSYEQYF. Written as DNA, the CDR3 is TGTGCCAGCAGCATAGAAGGCGGGTTTAGCTCCTACGAGCAGTACTTC.

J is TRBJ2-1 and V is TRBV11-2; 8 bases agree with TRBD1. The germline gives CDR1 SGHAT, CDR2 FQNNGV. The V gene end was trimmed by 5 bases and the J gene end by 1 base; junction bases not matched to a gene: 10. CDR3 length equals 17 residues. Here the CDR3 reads CASSPSYRGSSYNEQFF. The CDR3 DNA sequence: TGTGCCAGCAGCCCCAGTTACAGGGGGTCATCCTACAATGAGCAGTTCTTC. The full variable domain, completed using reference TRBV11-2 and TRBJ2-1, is EAGVAQSPRYKIIEKRQSVAFWCNPISGHATLYWYQQILGQGPKLLIQFQNNGVVDDSQLPKDRFSAERLKGVDSTLKIQPAKLEDSAVYLCASSPSYRGSSYNEQFFGPGTRLTVL.

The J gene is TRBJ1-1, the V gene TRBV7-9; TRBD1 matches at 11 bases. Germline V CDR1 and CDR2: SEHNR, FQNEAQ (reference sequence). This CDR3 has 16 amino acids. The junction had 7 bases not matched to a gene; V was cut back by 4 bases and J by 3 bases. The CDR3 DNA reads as TGTGCCAGCAGCTCCCTCGGGACAGGGGGAGACACTGAAGCTTTCTTT. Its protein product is CASSSLGTGGDTEAFF.

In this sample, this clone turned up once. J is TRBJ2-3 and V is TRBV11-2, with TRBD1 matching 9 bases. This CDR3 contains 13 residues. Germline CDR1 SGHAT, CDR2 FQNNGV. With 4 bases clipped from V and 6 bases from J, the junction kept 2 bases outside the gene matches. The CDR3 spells CASSSGTGDTQYF. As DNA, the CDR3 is TGTGCCAGCAGCTCCGGGACAGGGGATACGCAGTATTTT.

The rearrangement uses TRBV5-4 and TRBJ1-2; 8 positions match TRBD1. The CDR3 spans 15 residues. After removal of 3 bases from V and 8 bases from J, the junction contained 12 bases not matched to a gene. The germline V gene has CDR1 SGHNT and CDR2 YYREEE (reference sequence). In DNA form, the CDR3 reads TGTGCCAGCAGCTACCAAACGGACAGGGTGATCGGCTACACCTTC. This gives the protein CASSYQTDRVIGYTF. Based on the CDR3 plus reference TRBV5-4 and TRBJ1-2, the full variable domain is ETGVTQSPTHLIKTRGQQVTLRCSSQSGHNTVSWYQQALGQGPQFIFQYYREEENGRGNFPPRFSGLQFPNYSSELNVNALELDDSALYLCASSYQTDRVIGYTFGSGTRLTVV.

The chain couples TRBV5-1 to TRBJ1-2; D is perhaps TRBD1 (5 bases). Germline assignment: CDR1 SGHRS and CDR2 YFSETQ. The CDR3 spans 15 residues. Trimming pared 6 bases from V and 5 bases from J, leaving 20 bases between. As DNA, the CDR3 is TGCGCCAGCACCCTAACTGGGGACTCTTCTTATGGCTACACCTTC. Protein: CASTLTGDSSYGYTF.

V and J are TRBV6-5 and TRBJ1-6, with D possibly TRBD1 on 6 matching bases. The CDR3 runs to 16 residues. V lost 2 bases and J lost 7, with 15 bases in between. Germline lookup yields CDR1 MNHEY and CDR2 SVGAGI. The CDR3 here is CASSYRGAWENSPLHF. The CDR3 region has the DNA TGTGCCAGCAGTTACCGGGGGGCCTGGGAAAATTCACCCCTCCACTTT.

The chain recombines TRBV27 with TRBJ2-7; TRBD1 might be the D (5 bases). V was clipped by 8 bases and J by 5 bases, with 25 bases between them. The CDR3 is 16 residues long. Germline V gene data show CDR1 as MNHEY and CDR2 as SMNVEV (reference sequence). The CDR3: CASATLAGPKGNEQYF. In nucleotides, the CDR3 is TGTGCCAGCGCTACCCTGGCCGGGCCCAAGGGGAACGAGCAGTACTTC.

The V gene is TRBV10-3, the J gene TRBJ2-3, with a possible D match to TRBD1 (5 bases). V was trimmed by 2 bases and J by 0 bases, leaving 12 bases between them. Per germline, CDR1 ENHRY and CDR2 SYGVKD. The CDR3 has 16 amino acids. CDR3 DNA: TGTGCCATCAGTGAGGCGGCCGACAGTAGCACAGATACGCAGTATTTT. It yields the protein CAISEAADSSTDTQYF.

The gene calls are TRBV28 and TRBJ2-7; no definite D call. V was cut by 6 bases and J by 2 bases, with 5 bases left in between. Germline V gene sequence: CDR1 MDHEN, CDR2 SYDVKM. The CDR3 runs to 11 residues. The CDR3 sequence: CASSRTYEQYF. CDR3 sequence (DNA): TGTGCCAGCAGCCGTACCTACGAGCAGTACTTC.

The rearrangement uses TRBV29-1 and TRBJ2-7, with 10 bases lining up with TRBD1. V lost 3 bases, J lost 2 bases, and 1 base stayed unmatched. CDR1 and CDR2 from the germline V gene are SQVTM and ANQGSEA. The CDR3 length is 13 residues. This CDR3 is CSVDGTGAYEQYF. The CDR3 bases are TGCAGCGTTGATGGGACAGGGGCCTACGAGCAGTACTTC.

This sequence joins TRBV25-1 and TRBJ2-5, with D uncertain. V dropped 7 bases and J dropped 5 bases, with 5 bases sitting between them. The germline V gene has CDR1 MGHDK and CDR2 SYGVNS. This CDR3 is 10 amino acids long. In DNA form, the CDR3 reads TGTGCCAGCACCGGGGAGACCCAGTACTTC. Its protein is CASTGETQYF.

CDR3 in DNA: TGTGCCAGCAGTGACCAGCGGGGGGGCACAGATACGCAGTATTTT. It is translated as CASSDQRGGTDTQYF. The chain uses TRBV2 and TRBJ2-3, with 9 bases aligning to TRBD2. CDR3 length: 15 amino acids. The germline V gene encodes CDR1 SNHLY and CDR2 FYNNEI. The junction had 2 bases not matched to a gene; V was cut back by 3 bases and J by 1 base.

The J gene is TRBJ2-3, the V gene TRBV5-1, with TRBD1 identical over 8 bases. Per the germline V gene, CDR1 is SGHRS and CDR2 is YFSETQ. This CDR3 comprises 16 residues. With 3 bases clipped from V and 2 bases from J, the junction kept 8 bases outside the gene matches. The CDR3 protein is CASSYGQGGHTDTQYF. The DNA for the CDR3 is TGCGCCAGCAGCTACGGACAGGGAGGCCACACAGATACGCAGTATTTT.

The CDR3 DNA reads TGTGCCAGCAGCGCAACCGGGACAGCTCACTACGAGCAGTACTTC. It translates to CASSATGTAHYEQYF. The chain employs TRBV9 and TRBJ2-7, with TRBD1 matching 7 bases. The CDR3 length is 15 residues. V trimming: 3 bases; J trimming: 3 bases; junction bases outside the gene matches: 9. Per germline, CDR1 SGDLS and CDR2 YYNGEE.